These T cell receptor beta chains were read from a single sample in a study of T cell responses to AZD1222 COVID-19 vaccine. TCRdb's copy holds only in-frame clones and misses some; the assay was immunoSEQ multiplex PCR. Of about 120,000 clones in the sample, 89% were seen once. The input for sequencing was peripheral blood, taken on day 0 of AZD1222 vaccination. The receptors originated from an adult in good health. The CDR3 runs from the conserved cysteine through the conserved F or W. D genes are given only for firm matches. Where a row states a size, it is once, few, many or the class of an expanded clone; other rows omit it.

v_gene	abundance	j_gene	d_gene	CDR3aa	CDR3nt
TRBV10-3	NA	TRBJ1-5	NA	CAIGVNQPQHF	TGTGCCATCGGGGTCAATCAGCCCCAGCATTTT
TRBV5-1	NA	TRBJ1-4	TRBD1	CASSLDRGNEKLFF	TGCGCCAGCAGCTTGGACAGGGGGAATGAAAAACTGTTTTTT
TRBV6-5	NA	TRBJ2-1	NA	CASSSRVYNEQFF	TGTGCCAGCAGCTCGAGGGTATACAATGAGCAGTTCTTC
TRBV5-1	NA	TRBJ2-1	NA	CASSLVLFGTLNNEQFF	TGCGCCAGCAGCTTGGTTCTCTTTGGGACTCTTAACAATGAGCAGTTCTTC
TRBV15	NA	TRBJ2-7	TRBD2	CATSTPGGSNEQYF	TGTGCCACCAGCACCCCGGGGGGTTCCAACGAGCAGTACTTC
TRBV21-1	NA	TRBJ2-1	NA	CASSLHRTSGRVDEQFF	TGTGCCAGCAGCCTACACCGGACTAGCGGGAGAGTCGATGAGCAGTTCTTC
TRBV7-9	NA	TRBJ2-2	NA	CASSWSDPYTGELFF	TGTGCCAGCAGCTGGTCGGACCCTTACACCGGGGAGCTGTTTTTT
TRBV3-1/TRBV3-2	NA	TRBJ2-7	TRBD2	CASSQALAGGPGEQYF	TGTGCCAGCAGCCAAGCTCTAGCGGGAGGGCCGGGAGAGCAGTACTTC
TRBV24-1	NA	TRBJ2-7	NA	CATSDLGYEQYF	TGTGCCACCAGTGATTTGGGATACGAGCAGTACTTC
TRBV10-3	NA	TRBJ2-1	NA	CAISDRFALSEQFF	TGTGCCATCAGTGACCGATTTGCCTTGTCAGAGCAGTTCTTC
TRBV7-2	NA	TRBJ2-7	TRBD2	CASSLLGGSEVVYEQYF	TGTGCCAGCAGCTTATTGGGGGGGAGCGAGGTGGTCTACGAGCAGTACTTC
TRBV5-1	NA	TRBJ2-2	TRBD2	CASSLGHGLAGRTGELFF	TGCGCCAGCAGCTTAGGCCATGGACTAGCGGGAAGGACCGGGGAGCTGTTTTTT
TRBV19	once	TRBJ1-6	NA	CASKAETRSNSPLHF	TGTGCCAGCAAAGCCGAAACAAGGTCTAATTCACCCCTCCACTTT
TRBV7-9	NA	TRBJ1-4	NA	CASSLAPGVQAEKLFF	TGTGCCAGCAGCTTAGCCCCCGGGGTACAGGCTGAAAAACTGTTTTTT
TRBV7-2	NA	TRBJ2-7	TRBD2	CASSLEAGGPYEQYF	TGTGCCAGCAGCTTAGAGGCGGGAGGGCCTTACGAGCAGTACTTC
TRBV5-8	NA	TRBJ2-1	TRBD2	CASSILAGTQGDEQFF	TGTGCCAGCAGCATACTAGCGGGGACCCAAGGCGATGAGCAGTTCTTC
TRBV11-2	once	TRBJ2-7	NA	CASSSLGTPYYEQYF	TGTGCCAGCAGCTCCCTCGGGACCCCGTACTACGAGCAGTACTTC
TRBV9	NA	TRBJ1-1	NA	CASSVTGNTEAFF	TGTGCCAGCAGCGTGACGGGGAACACTGAAGCTTTCTTT
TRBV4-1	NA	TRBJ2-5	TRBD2	CASSQAELAGNIKLGETQYF	TGCGCCAGCAGCCAAGCTGAACTAGCGGGGAACATAAAACTGGGGGAGACCCAGTACTTC
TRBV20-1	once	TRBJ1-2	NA	CSASAEAGASVPWGYTF	TGCAGTGCTAGTGCAGAGGCGGGGGCTTCGGTCCCTTGGGGCTACACCTTC
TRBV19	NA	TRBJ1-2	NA	CASSIGAGEDYGYTF	TGTGCCAGTAGTATAGGGGCAGGGGAGGACTATGGCTACACCTTC
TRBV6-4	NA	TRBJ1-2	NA	CASSDSTEGTYGYTF	TGTGCCAGCAGTGACTCTACAGAGGGAACCTATGGCTACACCTTC
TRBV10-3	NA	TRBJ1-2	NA	CAISRDRPYGYTF	TGTGCCATCAGCCGGGACCGGCCGTATGGCTACACCTTC
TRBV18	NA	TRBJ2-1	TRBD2	CASSPPGIAGGYNEQFF	TGTGCCAGCTCACCACCAGGTATCGCGGGAGGGTACAATGAGCAGTTCTTC
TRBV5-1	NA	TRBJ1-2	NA	CASSLVPANYGYTF	TGCGCCAGCAGCTTGGTCCCAGCTAACTATGGCTACACCTTC
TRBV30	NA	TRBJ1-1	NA	CAWSAWFGGETFF	TGTGCCTGGAGTGCTTGGTTTGGCGGGGAGACTTTCTTT
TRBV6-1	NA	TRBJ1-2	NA	CASRESDRFLNYGYTF	TGTGCCAGCAGGGAATCCGACAGATTTCTTAACTATGGCTACACCTTC
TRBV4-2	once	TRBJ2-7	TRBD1	CASSHLGGNRGMVVEQYF	TGTGCCAGCAGCCACCTAGGTGGGAACAGGGGGATGGTGGTCGAGCAGTACTTC
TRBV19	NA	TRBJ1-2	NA	CASSIDPFDKIYGYTF	TGTGCCAGTAGTATAGATCCCTTCGACAAAATCTATGGCTACACCTTC
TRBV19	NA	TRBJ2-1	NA	CASSISRPYNEQFF	TGTGCCAGTAGTATATCCAGGCCATACAATGAGCAGTTCTTC
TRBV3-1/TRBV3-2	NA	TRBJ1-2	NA	CASSWSSLDGYTF	TGTGCCAGCAGCTGGAGTAGTCTTGACGGCTACACCTTC
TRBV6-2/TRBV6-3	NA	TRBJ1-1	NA	CASSYFRGPNTETFF	TGTGCCAGCAGTTACTTTAGAGGGCCAAACACTGAAACTTTCTTT